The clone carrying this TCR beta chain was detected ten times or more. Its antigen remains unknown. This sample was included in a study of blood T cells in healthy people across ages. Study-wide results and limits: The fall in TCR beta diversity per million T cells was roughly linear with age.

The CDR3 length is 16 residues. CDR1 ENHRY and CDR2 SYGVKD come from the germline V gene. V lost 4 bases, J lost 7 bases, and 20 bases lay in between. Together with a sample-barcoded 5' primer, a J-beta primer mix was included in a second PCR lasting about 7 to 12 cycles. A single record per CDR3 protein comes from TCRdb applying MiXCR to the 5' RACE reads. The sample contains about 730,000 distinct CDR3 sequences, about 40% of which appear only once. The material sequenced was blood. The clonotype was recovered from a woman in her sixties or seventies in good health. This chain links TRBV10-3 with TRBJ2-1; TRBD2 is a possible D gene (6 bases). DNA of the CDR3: TGTGCCATCAGTGCCGACCTAGCGCCAGGCGGGAATGAGCAGTTCTTC. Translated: CAISADLAPGGNEQFF.